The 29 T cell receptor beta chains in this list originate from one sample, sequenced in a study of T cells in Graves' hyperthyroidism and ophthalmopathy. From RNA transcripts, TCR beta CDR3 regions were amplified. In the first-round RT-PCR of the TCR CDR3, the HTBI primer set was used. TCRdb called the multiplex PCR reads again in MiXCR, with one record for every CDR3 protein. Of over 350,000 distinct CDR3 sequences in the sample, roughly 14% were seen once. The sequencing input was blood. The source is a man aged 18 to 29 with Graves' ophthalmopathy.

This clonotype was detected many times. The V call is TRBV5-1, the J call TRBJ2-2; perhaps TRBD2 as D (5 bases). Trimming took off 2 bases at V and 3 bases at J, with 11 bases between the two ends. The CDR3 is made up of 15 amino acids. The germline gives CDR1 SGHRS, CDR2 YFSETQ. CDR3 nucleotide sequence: TGCGCCAGCAGCTTTGAGGCGGGTCACACCGGGGAGCTGTTTTTT. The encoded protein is CASSFEAGHTGELFF.

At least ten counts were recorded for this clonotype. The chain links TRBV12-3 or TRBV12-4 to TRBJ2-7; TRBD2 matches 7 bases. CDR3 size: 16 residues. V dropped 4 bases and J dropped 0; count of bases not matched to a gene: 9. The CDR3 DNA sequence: TGTGCCAGCAGTTCCCCTCTGCGGGAGACCTCCTACGAGCAGTACTTC. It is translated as CASSSPLRETSYEQYF.

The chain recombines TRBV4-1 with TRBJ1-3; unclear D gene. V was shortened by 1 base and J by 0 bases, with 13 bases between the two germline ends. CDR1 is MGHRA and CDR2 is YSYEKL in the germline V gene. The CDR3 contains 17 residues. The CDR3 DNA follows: TGCGCCAGCAGCCAAGGTCGGGGTGGGGACTCTGGAAACACCATATATTTT. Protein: CASSQGRGGDSGNTIYF.

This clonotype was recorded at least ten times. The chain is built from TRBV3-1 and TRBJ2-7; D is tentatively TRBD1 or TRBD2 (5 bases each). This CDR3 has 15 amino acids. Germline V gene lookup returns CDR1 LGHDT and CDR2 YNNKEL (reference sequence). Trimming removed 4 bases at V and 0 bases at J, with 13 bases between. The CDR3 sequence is CASSRRAGTSYEQYF. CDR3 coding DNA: TGTGCCAGCAGCCGCCGGGCAGGGACCTCCTACGAGCAGTACTTC.

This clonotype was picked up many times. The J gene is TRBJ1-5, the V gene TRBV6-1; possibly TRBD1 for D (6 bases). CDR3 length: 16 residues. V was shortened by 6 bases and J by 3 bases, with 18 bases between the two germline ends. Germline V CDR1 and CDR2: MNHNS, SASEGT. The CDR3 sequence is CASRSGPQGLNQPQHF. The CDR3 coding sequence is TGTGCCAGCAGATCCGGGCCACAGGGTCTCAATCAGCCCCAGCATTTT.

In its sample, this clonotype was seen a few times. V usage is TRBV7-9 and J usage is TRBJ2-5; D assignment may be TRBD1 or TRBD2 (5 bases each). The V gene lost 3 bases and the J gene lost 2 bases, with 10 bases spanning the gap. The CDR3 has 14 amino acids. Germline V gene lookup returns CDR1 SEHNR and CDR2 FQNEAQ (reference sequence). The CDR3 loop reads CASSFRDGQETQYF. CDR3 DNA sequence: TGTGCCAGCAGCTTCCGGGACGGGCAAGAGACCCAGTACTTC.

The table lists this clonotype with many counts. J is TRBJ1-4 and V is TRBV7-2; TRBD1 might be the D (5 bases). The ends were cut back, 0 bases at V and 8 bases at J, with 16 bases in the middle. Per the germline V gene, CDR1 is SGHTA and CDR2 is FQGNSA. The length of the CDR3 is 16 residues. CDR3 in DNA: TGTGCCAGCAGCTTAGCGCCCGGGGGTGTAAAGGAAAAACTGTTTTTT. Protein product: CASSLAPGGVKEKLFF.

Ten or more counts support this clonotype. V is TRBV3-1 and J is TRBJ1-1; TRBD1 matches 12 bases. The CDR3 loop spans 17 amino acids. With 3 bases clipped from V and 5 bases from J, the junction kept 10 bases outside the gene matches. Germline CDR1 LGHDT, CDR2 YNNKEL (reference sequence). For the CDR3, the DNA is TGTGCCAGCAGCCAGATCCGGGACAGGGGGCGGTGGACTGAAGCTTTCTTT. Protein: CASSQIRDRGRWTEAFF.

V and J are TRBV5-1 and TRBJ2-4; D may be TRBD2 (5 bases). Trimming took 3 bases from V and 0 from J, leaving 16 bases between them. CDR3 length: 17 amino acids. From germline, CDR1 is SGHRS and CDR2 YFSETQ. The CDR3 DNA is TGCGCCAGCAGCTCCGGTTGGACTCTACTAGCCAAAAACATTCAGTACTTC. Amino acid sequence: CASSSGWTLLAKNIQYF.

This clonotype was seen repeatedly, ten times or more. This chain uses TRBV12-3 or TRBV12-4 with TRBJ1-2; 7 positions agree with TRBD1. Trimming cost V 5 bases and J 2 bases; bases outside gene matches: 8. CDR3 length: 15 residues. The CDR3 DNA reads TGTGCCAGCAGTGCGACCGGGACAGTAAACTATGGCTACACCTTC. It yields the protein CASSATGTVNYGYTF.

CDR3 nucleotide sequence: TGTGCCAGCAGCTTAGCCGGGTTCCAGGAAAAACTGTTTTTT. It specifies CASSLAGFQEKLFF. This chain connects TRBV7-2 to TRBJ1-4; D not resolved. The CDR3 covers 14 residues. Germline lookup yields CDR1 SGHTA and CDR2 FQGNSA. V gave up 0 bases and J gave up 8 bases, with 10 bases separating them. The whole variable domain, remainder taken from reference TRBV7-2 and TRBJ1-4, is GAGVSQSPSNKVTEKGKDVELRCDPISGHTALYWYRQSLGQGLEFLIYFQGNSAPDKSGLPSDRFSAERTGGSVSTLTIQRTQQEDSAVYLCASSLAGFQEKLFFGSGTQLSVL.

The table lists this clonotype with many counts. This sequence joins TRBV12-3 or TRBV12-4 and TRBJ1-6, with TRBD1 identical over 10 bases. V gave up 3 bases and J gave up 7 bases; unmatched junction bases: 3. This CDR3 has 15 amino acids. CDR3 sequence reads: CASSFGQGENSPLHF. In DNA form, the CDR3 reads TGTGCCAGCAGTTTTGGACAGGGGGAGAATTCACCCCTCCACTTT.

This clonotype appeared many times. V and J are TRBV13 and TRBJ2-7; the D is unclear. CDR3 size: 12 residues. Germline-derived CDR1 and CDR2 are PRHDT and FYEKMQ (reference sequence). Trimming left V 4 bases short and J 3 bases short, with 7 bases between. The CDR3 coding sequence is TGTGCCAGCAGCTCCATGCGCTACGAGCAGTACTTC. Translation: CASSSMRYEQYF.

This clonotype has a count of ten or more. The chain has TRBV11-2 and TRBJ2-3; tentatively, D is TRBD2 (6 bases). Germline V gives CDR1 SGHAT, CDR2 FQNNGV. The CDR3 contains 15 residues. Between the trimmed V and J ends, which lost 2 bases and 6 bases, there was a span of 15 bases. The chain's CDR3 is CASSLSYGRGDTQYF. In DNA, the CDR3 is TGTGCCAGCAGCTTAAGTTACGGGAGAGGGGATACGCAGTATTTT.

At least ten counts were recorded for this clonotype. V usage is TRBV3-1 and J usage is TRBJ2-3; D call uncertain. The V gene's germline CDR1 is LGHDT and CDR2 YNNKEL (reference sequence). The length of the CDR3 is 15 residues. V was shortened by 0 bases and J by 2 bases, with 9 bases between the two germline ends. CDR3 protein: CASSQETGNTDTQYF. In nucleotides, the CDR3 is TGTGCCAGCAGCCAAGAAACGGGTAACACAGATACGCAGTATTTT.

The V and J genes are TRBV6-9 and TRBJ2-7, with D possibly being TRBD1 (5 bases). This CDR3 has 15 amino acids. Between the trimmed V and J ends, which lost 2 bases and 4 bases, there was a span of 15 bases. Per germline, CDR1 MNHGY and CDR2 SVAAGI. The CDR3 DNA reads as TGTGCCAGCAGTTATCGACCTGTGTCAGGGTACGAGCAGTACTTC. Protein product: CASSYRPVSGYEQYF.

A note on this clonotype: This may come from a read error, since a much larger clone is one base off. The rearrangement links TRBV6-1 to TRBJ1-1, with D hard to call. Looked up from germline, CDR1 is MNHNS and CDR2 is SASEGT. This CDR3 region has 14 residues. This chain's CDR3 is CASSATYRDTGAFF. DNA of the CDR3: TGTGCCAGCAGTGCCACCTATCGCGACACTGGAGCTTTCTTT.

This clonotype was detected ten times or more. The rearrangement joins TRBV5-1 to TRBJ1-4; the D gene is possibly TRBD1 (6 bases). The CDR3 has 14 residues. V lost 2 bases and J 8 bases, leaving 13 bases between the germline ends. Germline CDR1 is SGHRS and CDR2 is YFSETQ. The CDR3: CASSFSGGGEKLFF. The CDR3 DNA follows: TGCGCCAGCAGCTTTAGCGGGGGCGGAGAAAAACTGTTTTTT.

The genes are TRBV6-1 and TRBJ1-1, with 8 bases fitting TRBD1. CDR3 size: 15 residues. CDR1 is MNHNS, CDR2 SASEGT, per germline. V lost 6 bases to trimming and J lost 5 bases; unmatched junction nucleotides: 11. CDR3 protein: CASRASGQGSTEAFF. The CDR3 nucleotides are TGTGCCAGCAGGGCCAGTGGACAGGGTTCGACTGAAGCTTTCTTT.

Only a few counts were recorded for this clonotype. In DNA form, the CDR3 reads TGCGCCAGCGTGAGACAAGGACAGGGTCCTAACACTGAAGCTTTCTTT. Encoded protein: CASVRQGQGPNTEAFF. This chain links TRBV10-2 with TRBJ1-1, with 8 bases matching TRBD1. Germline loops: CDR1 WSHSY, CDR2 SAAADI. J was trimmed by 2 bases and V by 8 bases; bases with no gene match: 13. This CDR3 contains 16 residues.

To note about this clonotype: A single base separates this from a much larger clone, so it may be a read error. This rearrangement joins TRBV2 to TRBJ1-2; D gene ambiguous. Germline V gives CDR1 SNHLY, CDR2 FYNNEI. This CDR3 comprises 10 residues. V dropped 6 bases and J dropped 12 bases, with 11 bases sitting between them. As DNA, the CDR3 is TGTGCCAGCAGCGTTTTTATCCACACCTTC. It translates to CASSVFIHTF.

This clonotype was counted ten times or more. The CDR3, as DNA: TGTGCCAGCGAGGGGACAGTGGGATACAATGAGCAGTTCTTC. Translation: CASEGTVGYNEQFF. The chain uses TRBV12-3 or TRBV12-4 and TRBJ2-1, with 7 bases aligning to TRBD1. The length of the CDR3 is 14 residues. V lost 8 bases and J lost 4; bases outside the gene matches: 8.

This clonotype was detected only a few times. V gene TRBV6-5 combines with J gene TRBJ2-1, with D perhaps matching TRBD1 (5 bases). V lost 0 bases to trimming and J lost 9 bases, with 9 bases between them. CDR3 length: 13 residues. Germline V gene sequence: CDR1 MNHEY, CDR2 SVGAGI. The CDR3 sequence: CASSYSGVGEQFF. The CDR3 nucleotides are TGTGCCAGCAGTTACTCAGGGGTGGGTGAGCAGTTCTTC.

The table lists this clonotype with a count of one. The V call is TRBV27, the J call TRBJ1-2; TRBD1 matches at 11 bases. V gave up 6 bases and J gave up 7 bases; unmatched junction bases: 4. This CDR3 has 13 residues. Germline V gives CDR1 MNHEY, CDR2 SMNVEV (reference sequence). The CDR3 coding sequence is TGTGCCAGCAGCTCGGGACAGGGGGTTGGCTACACCTTC. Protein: CASSSGQGVGYTF.

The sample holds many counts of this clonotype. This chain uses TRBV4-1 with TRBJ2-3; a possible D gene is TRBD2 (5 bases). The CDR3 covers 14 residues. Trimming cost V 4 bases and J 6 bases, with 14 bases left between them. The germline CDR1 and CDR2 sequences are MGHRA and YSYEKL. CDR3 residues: CASSRWRSEDTQYF. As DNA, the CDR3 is TGCGCCAGCAGCCGCTGGAGGAGCGAGGATACGCAGTATTTT.

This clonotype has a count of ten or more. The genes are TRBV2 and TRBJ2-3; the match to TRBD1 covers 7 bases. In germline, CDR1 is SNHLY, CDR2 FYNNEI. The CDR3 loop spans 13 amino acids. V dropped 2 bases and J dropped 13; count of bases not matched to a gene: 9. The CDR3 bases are TGTGCCAGCAGTGAAATGACAGGGTCCCCTGAGTATTTT. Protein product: CASSEMTGSPEYF.

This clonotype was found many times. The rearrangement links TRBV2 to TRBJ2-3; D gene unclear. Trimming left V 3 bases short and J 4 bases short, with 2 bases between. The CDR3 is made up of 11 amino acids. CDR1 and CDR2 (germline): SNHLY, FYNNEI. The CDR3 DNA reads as TGTGCCAGCAGTGAGGCAGATACGCAGTATTTT. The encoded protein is CASSEADTQYF. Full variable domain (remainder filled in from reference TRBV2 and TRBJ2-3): EPEVTQTPSHQVTQMGQEVILRCVPISNHLYFYWYRQILGQKVEFLVSFYNNEISEKSEIFDDQFSVERPDGSNFTLKIRSTKLEDSAMYFCASSEADTQYFGPGTRLTVL.

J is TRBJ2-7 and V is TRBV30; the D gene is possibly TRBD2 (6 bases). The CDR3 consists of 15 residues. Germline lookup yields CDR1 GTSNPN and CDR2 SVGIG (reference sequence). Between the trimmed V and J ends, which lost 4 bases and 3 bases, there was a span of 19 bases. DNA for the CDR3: TGTGCCTGGAATGTTCGGTGGGGGGACCTCTACGAGCAGTACTTC. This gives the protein CAWNVRWGDLYEQYF.

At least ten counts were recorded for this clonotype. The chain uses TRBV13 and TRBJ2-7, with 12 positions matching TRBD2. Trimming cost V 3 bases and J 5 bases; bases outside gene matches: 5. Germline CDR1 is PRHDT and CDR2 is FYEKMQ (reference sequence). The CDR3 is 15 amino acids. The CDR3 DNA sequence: TGTGCCAGCAGCTTCTCTAGCGGGAGGGCCCACGAGCAGTACTTC. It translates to CASSFSSGRAHEQYF.